Sequencing of this T cell receptor (beta chain) was carried out in a study of blood T cell repertoires in COVID-19. Using immunoSEQ multiplex PCR, the repertoire was profiled, and TCRdb retains in-frame clones only, with some absent. The sample includes 85,000 to 95,000 clones, about two thirds of them seen just once. There are 14 residues in the CDR3. Germline values: CDR1 LNHDA, CDR2 SQIVND (reference sequence). Trimming stripped 5 bases from V and 3 bases from J, with 10 bases between. This TCR came from a woman older than 75 with acute or convalescent COVID-19. The chain employs TRBV19 and TRBJ1-4; a possible D gene is TRBD1 (6 bases). Specimen: peripheral blood. In nucleotides, the CDR3 is TGTGCCAGTAGTGCGACAGGTGCTAATGAAAAACTGTTTTTT. Translated: CASSATGANEKLFF.